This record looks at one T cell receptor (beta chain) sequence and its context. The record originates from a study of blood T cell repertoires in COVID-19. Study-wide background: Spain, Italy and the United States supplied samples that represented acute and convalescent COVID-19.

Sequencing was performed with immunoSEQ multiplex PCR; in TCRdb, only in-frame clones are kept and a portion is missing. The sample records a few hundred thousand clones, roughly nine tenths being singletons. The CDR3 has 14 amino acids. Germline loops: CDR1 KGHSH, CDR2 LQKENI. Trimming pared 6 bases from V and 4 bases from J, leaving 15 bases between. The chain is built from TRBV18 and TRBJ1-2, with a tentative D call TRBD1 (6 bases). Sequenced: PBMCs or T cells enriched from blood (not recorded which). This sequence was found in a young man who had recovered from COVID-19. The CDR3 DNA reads TGTGCCAGCTCCACGACAGGATACTCCTATGGCTACACCTTC. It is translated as CASSTTGYSYGYTF.